Listed below are T cell receptor beta chains from one sample, sequenced in a study of monozygotic twins with cystic fibrosis. Method: immunoSEQ multiplex PCR; TCRdb's copy keeps in-frame clones and lacks some. This sample has 30,000 or so clones; 80% to 95% occur once, and the top ten carry roughly 0.9%. The sequencing input was blood. The receptors here all came from a girl aged 2 to 10 with cystic fibrosis. Both conserved end residues are part of each CDR3. A D gene is named only where the DNA matches it firmly. Where a row states a size, it is once, few, many or the class of an expanded clone; other rows omit it.

once,TRBV7-9,TRBD2,TRBJ2-1,CASQGTRTSSYNEQFF,TGTGCCAGCCAAGGCACTCGGACTAGCTCCTACAATGAGCAGTTCTTC
NA,TRBV4-1,TRBD1,TRBJ1-5,CASSPRDRVPLSNQPQHF,TGCGCCAGCAGCCCCCGGGACAGGGTACCCCTTAGCAATCAGCCCCAGCATTTT
NA,TRBV30,NA,TRBJ1-4,CAWNRDDEKLFF,TGTGCCTGGAACAGGGATGATGAAAAACTGTTTTTT
NA,TRBV25-1,TRBD2,TRBJ2-2,CASSPTSGRGRGELFF,TGTGCCAGCAGTCCAACTAGCGGGAGAGGGCGCGGGGAGCTGTTTTTT
once,TRBV15,TRBD2,TRBJ2-3,CATRGGTTDTQYF,TGTGCCACCCGGGGGGGGACGACAGATACGCAGTATTTT
NA,TRBV7-2,NA,TRBJ1-2,CASSLDRGIYGYTF,TGTGCCAGCAGCTTAGACCGAGGGATCTATGGCTACACCTTC
NA,TRBV7-7,TRBD2,TRBJ2-1,CASSLSSSGSVNEQFF,TGTGCCAGCAGCTTAAGCTCTAGCGGGAGTGTAAATGAGCAGTTCTTC
NA,TRBV7-8,NA,TRBJ1-5,CASRKEGPHQPQHF,TGTGCCAGCAGAAAAGAAGGGCCCCATCAGCCCCAGCATTTT
NA,TRBV27,TRBD2,TRBJ2-5,CASSLSGRGGQETQYF,TGTGCCAGCAGTTTATCGGGGCGGGGGGGACAAGAGACCCAGTACTTC
NA,TRBV19,NA,TRBJ1-5,CASSIGDSLVQPQHF,TGTGCCAGTAGTATAGGCGACAGTCTCGTTCAGCCCCAGCATTTT
NA,TRBV4-1,NA,TRBJ2-7,CASSQSGPPSYEQYF,TGCGCCAGCAGCCAATCCGGTCCCCCCTCCTACGAGCAGTACTTC
NA,TRBV7-8,TRBD1,TRBJ2-1,CASSFPKTGLDNEQFF,TGTGCCAGCAGCTTCCCGAAGACAGGGCTGGACAATGAGCAGTTCTTC
NA,TRBV5-1,NA,TRBJ2-3,CASSLEGTVSTDTQYF,TGCGCCAGCAGCTTGGAGGGAACGGTGAGCACAGATACGCAGTATTTT
few,TRBV29-1,NA,TRBJ2-1,CSVDAGLFYNEQFF,TGCAGCGTTGACGCGGGACTTTTCTACAATGAGCAGTTCTTC
NA,TRBV18,NA,TRBJ2-3,CASSPASTSTDTQYF,TGTGCCAGCTCACCAGCGTCAACTAGCACAGATACGCAGTATTTT
NA,TRBV11-2,NA,TRBJ1-1,CASSITGLTTEAFF,TGTGCCAGCAGCATAACAGGGTTAACAACTGAAGCTTTCTTT
NA,TRBV30,NA,TRBJ2-4,CAWSVTTSKNIQYF,TGTGCCTGGAGTGTGACTACCTCCAAAAACATTCAGTACTTC
NA,TRBV6-5,NA,TRBJ1-2,CASRGGWGENYGYTF,TGTGCCAGCAGGGGGGGTTGGGGTGAGAACTATGGCTACACCTTC
NA,TRBV27,TRBD1,TRBJ1-2,CASSLYGTGLTTYGYTF,TGTGCCAGCAGTTTATACGGGACAGGGTTAACTACCTATGGCTACACCTTC
NA,TRBV5-1,TRBD2,TRBJ2-2,CASSLRAGGPNTGELFF,TGCGCCAGCAGCTTGAGGGCGGGAGGGCCGAACACCGGGGAGCTGTTTTTT
NA,TRBV19,TRBD1,TRBJ1-5,CASSITFWPGTAANSNQPQHF,TGTGCCAGTAGTATCACCTTCTGGCCCGGGACAGCGGCGAATAGCAATCAGCCCCAGCATTTT
few,TRBV11-2,TRBD1,TRBJ2-1,CASTGQGLHEQFF,TGTGCCAGCACTGGACAGGGTCTACATGAGCAGTTCTTC
once,TRBV30,TRBD1,TRBJ2-2,CAWSVTGTGNTGELFF,TGTGCCTGGAGTGTTACGGGGACAGGGAACACCGGGGAGCTGTTTTTT
once,TRBV18,NA,TRBJ2-7,CASSLMGTQSSYEQYF,TGTGCCAGCTCACTTATGGGGACTCAGAGCTCCTACGAGCAGTACTTC
NA,TRBV5-4,NA,TRBJ1-2,CASSFYAGNYGYTF,TGTGCCAGCAGCTTTTATGCAGGAAACTATGGCTACACCTTC
few,TRBV6-5,NA,TRBJ2-6,CASSKDGSGANVLTF,TGTGCCAGCAGTAAAGACGGCTCTGGGGCCAACGTCCTGACTTTC
NA,TRBV5-1,TRBD1,TRBJ1-2,CASREQGAPGYTF,TGCGCCAGCAGGGAACAGGGGGCGCCCGGCTACACCTTC
NA,TRBV18,NA,TRBJ2-1,CASSLTGLGYNEQFF,TGTGCCAGCTCACTTACAGGGTTGGGGTACAATGAGCAGTTCTTC
NA,TRBV7-9,NA,TRBJ2-7,CASSPTGSSYEQYF,TGTGCCAGCAGCCCGACAGGCAGCTCCTACGAGCAGTACTTC
once,TRBV28,NA,TRBJ2-7,CASSLIGAHYEQYF,TGTGCCAGCAGTTTAATAGGCGCCCACTACGAGCAGTACTTC
NA,TRBV30,TRBD2,TRBJ2-5,CAWSKETSGGGETQYF,TGTGCCTGGAGTAAGGAGACTAGCGGGGGGGGAGAGACCCAGTACTTC
NA,TRBV6-4,TRBD1,TRBJ2-1,CASRRDSSRDEQFF,TGTGCCAGCAGGAGGGACAGTTCGAGAGATGAGCAGTTCTTC
once,TRBV9,TRBD2,TRBJ2-1,CASSASGGPYNEQFF,TGTGCCAGCAGCGCTAGCGGGGGCCCCTACAATGAGCAGTTCTTC
NA,TRBV6-5,NA,TRBJ1-6,CASSYGGAEYSPLHF,TGTGCCAGCAGTTACGGGGGTGCCGAGTATTCACCCCTCCACTTT
once,TRBV10-3,TRBD1,TRBJ2-5,CAISLGTGVDETQYF,TGTGCCATCAGTCTTGGGACAGGGGTTGACGAGACCCAGTACTTC
once,TRBV28,TRBD2,TRBJ2-3,CASSPLAGGVPDTQYF,TGTGCCAGCAGTCCCCTAGCGGGAGGAGTCCCAGATACGCAGTATTTT
NA,TRBV4-3,TRBD1,TRBJ1-4,CASSQDLRTGAPQNEKLFF,TGCGCCAGCAGCCAAGATCTTAGGACAGGGGCTCCACAAAATGAAAAACTGTTTTTT
NA,TRBV6-5,NA,TRBJ2-5,CASSYSVSGIMETQYF,TGTGCCAGCAGTTACTCAGTTTCCGGGATCATGGAGACCCAGTACTTC
once,TRBV2,TRBD1,TRBJ2-7,CASRSTDRAVYEQYF,TGTGCCAGCAGATCTACGGACAGGGCTGTTTACGAGCAGTACTTC
once,TRBV5-4,NA,TRBJ1-2,CASSPLGDFYGYTF,TGTGCCAGCAGCCCCCTAGGCGATTTCTATGGCTACACCTTC
NA,TRBV5-5,NA,TRBJ1-4,CASSFPPGRGGVGEKLFF,TGTGCCAGCAGCTTCCCTCCCGGCCGGGGAGGAGTAGGAGAAAAACTGTTTTTT
NA,TRBV9,TRBD1,TRBJ2-2,CASSPQGANTGELFF,TGTGCCAGCTCGCCCCAGGGGGCGAACACCGGGGAGCTGTTTTTT
NA,TRBV28,NA,TRBJ1-1,CASTPWDTTARAFF,TGTGCCAGCACCCCTTGGGACACTACCGCAAGGGCTTTCTTT
once,TRBV4-1,NA,TRBJ2-1,CASSQSTGSRDEQFF,TGCGCCAGCAGCCAGTCGACGGGGTCGAGAGATGAGCAGTTCTTC
NA,TRBV15,TRBD2,TRBJ2-3,CATSRRLAGGFHRTDTQYF,TGTGCCACCAGCAGACGACTAGCGGGAGGTTTTCACAGGACAGATACGCAGTATTTT
NA,TRBV7-2,NA,TRBJ2-7,CASSLGGGTNSYEQYF,TGTGCCAGCAGCTTAGGGGGCGGGACAAACTCCTACGAGCAGTACTTC
NA,TRBV28,TRBD1,TRBJ1-3,CASSRTGQESGNTIYF,TGTGCCAGCAGTCGAACGGGACAGGAATCTGGAAACACCATATATTTT
NA,TRBV5-1,TRBD2,TRBJ2-1,CASSLVGGSSYNEQFF,TGCGCCAGCAGCTTGGTAGGCGGGAGCTCCTACAATGAGCAGTTCTTC
NA,TRBV5-1,TRBD1,TRBJ1-4,CASSQTGGGEKLFF,TGCGCCAGCAGCCAGACAGGGGGAGGAGAAAAACTGTTTTTT
NA,TRBV28,TRBD1,TRBJ1-6,CASSVQGLRNSPLHF,TGTGCCAGCAGTGTACAGGGGTTGCGTAATTCACCCCTCCACTTT
NA,TRBV6-5,NA,TRBJ2-6,CASSLLSGANVLTF,TGTGCCAGCAGCTTGCTATCTGGGGCCAACGTCCTGACTTTC
NA,TRBV5-1,NA,TRBJ2-1,CASSLDGGEQFF,TGCGCCAGCAGCTTGGACGGGGGAGAGCAGTTCTTC
NA,TRBV19,NA,TRBJ2-2,CASTLGLTNTGELFF,TGTGCCAGTACTCTGGGACTTACGAACACCGGGGAGCTGTTTTTT